The clone carrying this T cell receptor (beta chain) appeared a few times. Antigen: not known. CDR3 size: 13 residues. V shed 4 bases and J shed 2 bases, with 9 bases lying between them. The V gene's germline CDR1 is MGHRA and CDR2 YSYEKL. By 5'RACE template switching, TCR cDNA was produced, with a universal primer site and UMIs added in the process. One entry per CDR3 protein, called by TCRdb with MiXCR from the 5' RACE reads. Of hundreds of thousands of distinct CDR3 sequences in the sample, roughly a sixth are singletons; the top ten hold roughly 17%. This sample was taken from a study of T cells after yellow fever vaccination. Study observations and caveats: Post-booster reappearance was seen for most primary-vaccination clones (just over 95% CD4, roughly 88% CD8). Researchers cautioned that FACS-sorted repertoires could harbor abundant clonotypes contaminating from the bulk population.

Material: PBMCs, obtained 5 days after the first yellow fever vaccination. The rearrangement joins TRBV4-1 to TRBJ2-7; perhaps TRBD1 as D (6 bases). This TCR was sampled from a man aged 18 to 30 who received the YFV17D yellow fever vaccine. In nucleotides, the CDR3 is TGCGCCAGCAGCCGAGAGGGGGCCTACGAGCAGTACTTC. Residues: CASSREGAYEQYF.